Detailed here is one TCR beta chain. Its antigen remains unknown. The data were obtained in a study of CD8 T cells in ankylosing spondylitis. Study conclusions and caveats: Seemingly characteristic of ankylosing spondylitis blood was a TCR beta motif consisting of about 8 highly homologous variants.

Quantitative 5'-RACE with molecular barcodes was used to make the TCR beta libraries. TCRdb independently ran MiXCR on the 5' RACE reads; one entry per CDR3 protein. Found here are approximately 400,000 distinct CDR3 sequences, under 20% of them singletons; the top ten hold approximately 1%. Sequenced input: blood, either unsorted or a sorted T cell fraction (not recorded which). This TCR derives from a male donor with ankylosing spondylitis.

This chain's CDR3 is CASSERQGADTGELFF. As DNA, the CDR3 is TGCGCCAGCAGCGAGAGACAGGGGGCGGACACCGGGGAGCTGTTTTTT. This chain links TRBV5-1 with TRBJ2-2; the match to TRBD1 covers 10 bases. After removal of 4 bases from V and 3 bases from J, the junction contained 6 bases not matched to a gene. The CDR3 spans 16 residues. From germline, CDR1 is SGHRS and CDR2 YFSETQ.